The clone carrying this T cell receptor (beta chain) has only a few counts. Its antigen is unknown. The sample is drawn from a study of T cells after yellow fever vaccination. The study's findings and limits: Secondary responses were weaker yet peaked faster, day 5 versus 15. Clones from primary vaccination mostly reappeared after the booster (96% CD4, over 85% CD8). Clonotypes shared by both compartments, CD4 and CD8, made up a small share.

From the 5' RACE reads, TCRdb called clonotypes with MiXCR, one entry per CDR3 protein. Found here are 250,000 or so distinct CDR3 sequences, roughly 6.3% of them singletons; the top ten hold about 0.95%. The CDR3 spans 13 residues. V lost 3 bases to trimming and J lost 7 bases, with 9 bases between them. The sample consisted of CD4+ T cells sorted from PBMCs, taken on the day of the yellow fever booster vaccination. The receptor was derived from a man aged 25 to 40 who received the YFV17D yellow fever vaccine. The rearrangement uses TRBV12-3 or TRBV12-4 and TRBJ2-2; tentatively, D is TRBD2 (5 bases). The CDR3 nucleotides read TGTGCCAGCAGTTTCGTAGGAGGCGGGGAGCTGTTTTTT. Protein product: CASSFVGGGELFF.